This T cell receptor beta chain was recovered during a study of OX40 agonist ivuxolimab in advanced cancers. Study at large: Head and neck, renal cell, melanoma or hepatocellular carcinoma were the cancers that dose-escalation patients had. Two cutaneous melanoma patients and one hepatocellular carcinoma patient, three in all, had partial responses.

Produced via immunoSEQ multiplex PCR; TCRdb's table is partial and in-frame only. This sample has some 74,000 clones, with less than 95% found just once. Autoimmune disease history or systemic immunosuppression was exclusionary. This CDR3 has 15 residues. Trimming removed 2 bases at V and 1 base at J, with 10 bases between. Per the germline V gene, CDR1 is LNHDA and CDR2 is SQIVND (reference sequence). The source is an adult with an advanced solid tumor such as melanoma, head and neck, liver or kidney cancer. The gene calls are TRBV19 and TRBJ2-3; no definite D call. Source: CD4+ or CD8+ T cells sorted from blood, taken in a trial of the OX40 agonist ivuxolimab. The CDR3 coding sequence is TGTGCCAGTAGTATACCGGGCCCGGGCACAGATACGCAGTATTTT. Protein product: CASSIPGPGTDTQYF.